The clone carrying this T cell receptor (beta chain) was counted a few times. As yet, its antigen is unknown. These data come from a study of identical twins. Points from the study as a whole: Alpha sequences that were out-of-frame and twin-shared showed an excess of low generation probability. Sequences that were beta out-of-frame showed weaker excess twin sharing. Zero-insertion analyses were open to partial confounding by invariant MAIT and iNKT cells.

Germline V gene lookup returns CDR1 DFQATT and CDR2 SNEGSKA (reference sequence). V shed 6 bases and J shed 5 bases, with 19 bases lying between them. The CDR3 contains 14 residues. The cDNA had a unique molecular identifier and a template-switch universal primer site. One entry per CDR3 protein, called by TCRdb with MiXCR from the 5' RACE reads. The table records under 350,000 distinct CDR3 sequences, 8.5% to 9.5% of them present only once. These data were also filed under a second study, of yellow fever vaccine responses in identical twins.

This TCR was sampled from a woman aged 18 to 35 in good health. Sequenced material: CD8+ T cells sorted from blood. This chain joins TRBV20-1 and TRBJ1-1; maybe TRBD1 (6 bases). The CDR3 region is CSAKKESGETEAFF. CDR3 in DNA: TGCAGTGCAAAAAAGGAGTCAGGGGAAACTGAAGCTTTCTTT.